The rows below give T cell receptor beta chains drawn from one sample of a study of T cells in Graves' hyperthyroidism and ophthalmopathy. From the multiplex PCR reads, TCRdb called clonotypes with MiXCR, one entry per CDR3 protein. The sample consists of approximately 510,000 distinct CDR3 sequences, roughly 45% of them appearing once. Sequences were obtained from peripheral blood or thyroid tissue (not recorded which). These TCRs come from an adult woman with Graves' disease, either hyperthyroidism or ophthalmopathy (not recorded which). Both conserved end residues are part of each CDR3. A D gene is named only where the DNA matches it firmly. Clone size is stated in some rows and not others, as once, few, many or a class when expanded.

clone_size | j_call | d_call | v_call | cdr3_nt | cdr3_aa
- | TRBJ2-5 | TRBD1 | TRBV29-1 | TGCAGCGGCGGACAGGGCCAGACCCAGTACTTC | CSGGQGQTQYF
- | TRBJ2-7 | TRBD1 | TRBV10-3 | TGTGCCATCAGTGATATTTCCCCAGGGGGTGAATACGAGCAGTACTTC | CAISDISPGGEYEQYF
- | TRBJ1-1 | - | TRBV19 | TGTGCCAGTAGTATGTCGAGCTTTGAAGCTTTCTTT | CASSMSSFEAFF
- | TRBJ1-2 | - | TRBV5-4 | TGTGCCAGCAGCTCGGGAGACTATCTACAATCTAACTATGGCTACACCTTC | CASSSGDYLQSNYGYTF
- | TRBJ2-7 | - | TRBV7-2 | TGTGCTAGGCGTACCGGGGCCTACGAGCAGTACTTC | CARRTGAYEQYF
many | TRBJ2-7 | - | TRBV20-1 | TGCAGTGCTAGAGGGAGTTCCTACGAGCAGTACTTC | CSARGSSYEQYF
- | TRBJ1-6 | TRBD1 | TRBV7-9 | TGTGCCAGCAGCGCAAGGGACAGTCGAAATTCACCCCTCCACTTT | CASSARDSRNSPLHF
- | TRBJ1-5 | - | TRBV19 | TGTGCCAGTAGTATAGATAGGAGGGGGGGCCCGAAAGGGCTGAGCAATCAGCCCCAGCATTTT | CASSIDRRGGPKGLSNQPQHF
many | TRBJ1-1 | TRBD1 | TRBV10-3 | TGTGCCATCAGTGAGGGGACAGCGAACACTGAAGCTTTCTTT | CAISEGTANTEAFF
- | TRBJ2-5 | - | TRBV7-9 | TGTGCCAGCAGCTTAGGTAGTCCCCCCGAGACCCAGTACTTC | CASSLGSPPETQYF
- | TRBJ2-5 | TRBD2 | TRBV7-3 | TGTGCCAGCAGCTTATTTCCAGCGGGAAGAGCGGGAGGGCCGCGGGAGACCCAGTACTTC | CASSLFPAGRAGGPRETQYF
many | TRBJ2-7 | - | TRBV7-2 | TGTGCCAGCAGCCCGCGGACTGGATTCTACGAGCAGTACTTC | CASSPRTGFYEQYF
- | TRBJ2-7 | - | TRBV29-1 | TGCAGCGTTGAAATTAGTTTCGAGCAGTACTTC | CSVEISFEQYF
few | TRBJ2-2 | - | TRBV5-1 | TGCGCCAGCAGCTCCCTAGCGTCGACCGGGGAGCTGTTTTTT | CASSSLASTGELFF
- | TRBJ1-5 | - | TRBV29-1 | TGCAGCTTATCAGGTAGCAATCAGCCCCAGCATTTT | CSLSGSNQPQHF
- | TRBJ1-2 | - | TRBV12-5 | TGTGCCAGCAGTTTAGGCAGGGTGTTATCGGGCTACACCTTC | CASSLGRVLSGYTF
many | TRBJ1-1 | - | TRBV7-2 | TGTGCCAGCAGCTTAAAACAGATGAACACTGAAGCTTTCTTT | CASSLKQMNTEAFF
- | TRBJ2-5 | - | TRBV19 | TGTGCCAGTAGTATGGGGGAGGCCCAGTACTTC | CASSMGEAQYF
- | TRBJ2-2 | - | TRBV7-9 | TGTGCCAGCACGCAGCGAACGAACACCGGGGAGCTGTTTTTT | CASTQRTNTGELFF
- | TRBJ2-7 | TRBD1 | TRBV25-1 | TGTGCCAGCAGGGGACAGGGGCCGTCCTACGAGCAGTACTTC | CASRGQGPSYEQYF
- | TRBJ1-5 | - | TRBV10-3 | TGTGCCATCAGTGAGTTGGGGGGTGATCAGCCCCAGCATTTT | CAISELGGDQPQHF
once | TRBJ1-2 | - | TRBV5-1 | TGCGCCAGCAGCTGGGGCGTCGGTCAGGACCTTGTCTACACCTTC | CASSWGVGQDLVYTF
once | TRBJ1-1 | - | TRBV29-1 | TGCAGCGTCGAATGGACCGTCATGAACACTGAAGCTTTCTTT | CSVEWTVMNTEAFF
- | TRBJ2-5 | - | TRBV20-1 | TGCAGTGCTTCTCAACTGGCGGTTCAAGAGACCCAGTACTTC | CSASQLAVQETQYF
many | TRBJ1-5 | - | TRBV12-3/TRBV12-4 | TGTGCCAGCAGTTCATCAGGGGTGGTTCAGCCCCAGCATTTT | CASSSSGVVQPQHF
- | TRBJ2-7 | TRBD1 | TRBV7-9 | TGTGCCAGCAGGTGGGACAGGGAAGGCGAGCAGTACTTC | CASRWDREGEQYF
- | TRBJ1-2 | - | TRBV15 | TGTGCCACCAGCAGCGGACAGTCTGGCTACACCTTC | CATSSGQSGYTF
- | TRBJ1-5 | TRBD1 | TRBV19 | TGTGCCAGTAGTATTCGGGACAGATCCAATCAGCCCCAGCATTTT | CASSIRDRSNQPQHF
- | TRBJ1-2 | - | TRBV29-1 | TGCAGCGTTGATTCGGGACACAACTATGGCTACACCTTC | CSVDSGHNYGYTF
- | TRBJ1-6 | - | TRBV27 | TGTGCCAGCAGTTTAAAAGGGGAAAGGCCCCTCCACTTT | CASSLKGERPLHF
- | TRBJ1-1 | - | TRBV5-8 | - | CASSFYICSASGGMNTEAFF
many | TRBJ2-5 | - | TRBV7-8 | TGTGCCAGCACTGTGCGTGTGGGTGCGGGGGAGACCCAGTACTTC | CASTVRVGAGETQYF
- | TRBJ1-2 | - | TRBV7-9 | TGTGCCAGCAGCTTAAGTTTTTTGGACTACACCTTC | CASSLSFLDYTF
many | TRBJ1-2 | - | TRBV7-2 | TGTGCCAGCAGCTTACGGGGAAGACGAGGTGGCTACACCTTC | CASSLRGRRGGYTF
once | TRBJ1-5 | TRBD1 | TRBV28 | TGTGCCAGCAGGCGAACAGGGGGGAAACAGCCCCAGCATTTT | CASRRTGGKQPQHF
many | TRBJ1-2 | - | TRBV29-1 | TGCAGCGTTGAAGTATCAGGCAGAAGATATGGCTACACCTTC | CSVEVSGRRYGYTF
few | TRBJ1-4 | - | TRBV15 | TGTGCCACCAGCTCGCGAGTGGCAGGGGTTGAAAAACTGTTTTTT | CATSSRVAGVEKLFF